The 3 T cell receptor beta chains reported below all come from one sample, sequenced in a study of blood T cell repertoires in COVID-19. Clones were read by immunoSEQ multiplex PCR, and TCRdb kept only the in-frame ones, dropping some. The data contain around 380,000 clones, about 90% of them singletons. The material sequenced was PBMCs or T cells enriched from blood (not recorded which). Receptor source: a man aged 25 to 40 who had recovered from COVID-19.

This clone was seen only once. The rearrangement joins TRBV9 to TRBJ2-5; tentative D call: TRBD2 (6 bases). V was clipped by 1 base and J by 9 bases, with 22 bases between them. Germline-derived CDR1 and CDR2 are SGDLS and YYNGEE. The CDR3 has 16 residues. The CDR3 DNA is TGTGCCAGCAGCGTAACTTCTGGGGACTCCCCTGGGTCCCAGTACTTC. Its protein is CASSVTSGDSPGSQYF.

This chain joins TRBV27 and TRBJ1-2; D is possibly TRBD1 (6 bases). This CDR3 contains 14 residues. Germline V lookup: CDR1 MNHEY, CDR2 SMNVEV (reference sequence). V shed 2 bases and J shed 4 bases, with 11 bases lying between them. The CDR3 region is CASSLIGGTYGYTF. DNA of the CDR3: TGTGCCAGCAGTTTAATTGGGGGCACCTATGGCTACACCTTC.

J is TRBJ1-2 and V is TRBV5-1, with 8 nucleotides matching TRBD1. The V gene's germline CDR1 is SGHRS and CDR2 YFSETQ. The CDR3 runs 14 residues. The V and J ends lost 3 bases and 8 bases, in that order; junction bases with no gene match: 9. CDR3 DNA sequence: TGCGCCAGCAGCTCAGGACAGGGCATACGAGGCTACACCTTC. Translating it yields CASSSGQGIRGYTF. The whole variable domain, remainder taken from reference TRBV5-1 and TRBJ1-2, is KAGVTQTPRYLIKTRGQQVTLSCSPISGHRSVSWYQQTPGQGLQFLFEYFSETQRNKGNFPGRFSGRQFSNSRSEMNVSTLELGDSALYLCASSSGQGIRGYTFGSGTRLTVV.